A selection of T cell receptor beta chains follows, all from one sample in a study of PD-1 blockade in classical Hodgkin lymphoma. Profiled with immunoSEQ multiplex PCR; TCRdb holds only in-frame clones, not every one. The data show about 25,000 clones, 60% to 85% seen once. The specimen comprised peripheral blood mononuclear cells (PBMCs), sampled before the second cycle of nivolumab. These receptor sequences come from a human donor with classical Hodgkin lymphoma. CDR3s include the opening cysteine and the closing phenylalanine or tryptophan. The order of the fields is J gene, D gene, V gene, CDR3 protein. D genes are given only for firm matches.

TRBJ2-5,TRBD1,TRBV11-2,CASSLGRTGREETQYF
TRBJ2-7,.,TRBV21-1,CASSKVTSGHEQYF
TRBJ2-1,.,TRBV6-5,CATLGGKGSYNEQFF
TRBJ1-1,.,TRBV7-2,CASSFLGRVGMRAFF
TRBJ2-2,.,TRBV6-6,CASGAANTGELFF
TRBJ2-7,TRBD2,TRBV5-1,CASSWSGLAGEIPPYEQYF
TRBJ1-1,.,TRBV5-5,CASSPLKLNTEAFF
TRBJ2-7,TRBD2,TRBV28,CASSLGPSLIIRSLRTSDYEQYF
TRBJ2-3,TRBD2,TRBV4-3,CASSQAGTSGRAVGTDTQYF
TRBJ2-3,.,TRBV9,CASSPQTRDTQYF
TRBJ2-5,.,TRBV9,CASSASSGEETQYF
TRBJ2-5,.,TRBV27,CASSSLGEETQYF
TRBJ2-7,TRBD1,TRBV27,CASSFRTGWYEQYF
TRBJ1-1,TRBD1,TRBV2,CASTPGTGAGTEAFF
TRBJ2-1,TRBD2,TRBV19,CASSLSSGRNEQFF
TRBJ2-2,.,TRBV5-1,CASSLGLAGELFF
TRBJ1-5,.,TRBV5-8,CASSRRGIGNQPQHF
TRBJ2-1,TRBD2,TRBV7-9,CASSLGPGLAGNEQFF
TRBJ1-2,.,TRBV28,CASSSLERLYGYTF
TRBJ2-1,.,TRBV28,CASSLIYSSYNEQFF
TRBJ2-1,.,TRBV5-8,CASSPTPGTTNNEQFF
TRBJ2-3,TRBD1,TRBV2,CASSPGQTSTDTQYF
TRBJ1-2,.,TRBV18,CASSPRQDGYTF
TRBJ1-1,.,TRBV18,CASSPQTVGVNTEAFF
TRBJ1-1,TRBD1,TRBV5-1,CASSTDRVDTEAFF
TRBJ1-4,.,TRBV9,CASSVWGTTNEKLFF
TRBJ1-1,.,TRBV6-5,CASSFRALGNTEAFF
TRBJ1-1,.,TRBV6-5,CASSYLGGDAFF
TRBJ1-2,.,TRBV28,CASSFRQGGYNGYTF
TRBJ2-1,.,TRBV10-2,CASSESTNEQFF
TRBJ2-7,.,TRBV10-2,CASRPGTDSDEQYF
TRBJ2-1,.,TRBV10-1,CASSNKLNEQFF
TRBJ1-3,.,TRBV30,CAWSPRRTELISGNTIYF
TRBJ1-2,.,TRBV18,CASSPSAESHGYTF
TRBJ1-2,.,TRBV5-1,CASRSLSVQGTVGYTF
TRBJ2-7,.,TRBV2,CASSGKLDSSYEQYF
TRBJ2-7,.,TRBV11-2,CASSSDYEQYF
TRBJ2-3,TRBD1,TRBV4-3,CASSVQGAGTDTQYF
TRBJ2-1,.,TRBV4-1,CASSPRQTYNEQFF
TRBJ1-5,.,TRBV30,CAWSVPLWAKNGNQPQHF
TRBJ2-1,.,TRBV10-2,CASSDGVARVGEQFF
TRBJ2-1,.,TRBV5-1,CASSPGRAGNNEQFF
TRBJ2-5,TRBD2,TRBV5-5,CASSGSGRETQYF
TRBJ2-3,.,TRBV5-4,CASSLSTDTQYF
TRBJ2-7,.,TRBV6-1,CASTQGYEQYF
TRBJ1-2,.,TRBV7-8,CASSLKLYRKGGYGYTF
TRBJ1-4,TRBD1,TRBV7-9,CASSLAGTGGEKLFF